The clone carrying this T cell receptor (beta chain) occurred many times. Its specificity is unknown. The TCRbeta library incorporated unique molecular identifiers. TCRdb fed the PCR reads into MiXCR, producing one record per CDR3 protein. This sample has hundreds of thousands of distinct CDR3 sequences, with roughly a quarter found just once. This record belongs to a study of T-cell reconstitution after alpha-beta-depleted transplantation in children. Germline V gene sequence: CDR1 ENHRY, CDR2 SYGVKD. The CDR3 covers 16 residues. J was trimmed by 2 bases and V by 3 bases; bases with no gene match: 7. General study findings and limits: Reportedly, roughly two months post-transplant, alpha-beta T cells arose from several hundred expanded graft clones. Fresh T-cell production supplied most of the T-cell counts and diversity seen one year after transplant. Surviving recipient T cells and intrathymic progenitors accounted for some patients' high TCRbeta diversity at day 60.

The sequencing here drew on PBMCs, mostly from graft donor cells, taken 360 days after TCRalphabeta/CD19-depleted stem cell transplant. This receptor was taken from a female patient under 10 years old who had a stem cell transplant for congenital amegakaryocytic thrombocytopenia, so the T cells may come from the graft donor. This chain joins TRBV10-3 and TRBJ2-5; TRBD2 agrees at 9 bases. CDR3 sequence: CAISDGTSGFQETQYF. The CDR3 nucleotides read TGTGCCATCAGTGATGGTACTAGCGGGTTTCAAGAGACCCAGTACTTC.